The 28 T cell receptor beta chains in this list originate from one sample, sequenced in a study of early T cells in non-severe SARS-CoV-2 infection. TCRdb ran MiXCR on the 5' RACE reads and lists one entry per CDR3 protein. The data contain around 29,000 distinct CDR3 sequences, 5.5% to 6.5% of them singletons. The specimen was whole blood. All receptors derive from an adult who was a healthcare worker with PCR-confirmed SARS-CoV-2 infection or an uninfected control (not recorded which).

This clonotype is termed medium-sized. This sequence joins TRBV20-1 and TRBJ2-3, with 8 positions matching TRBD2. V was pared by 0 bases and J by 3 bases, with 5 bases of the junction left unmatched. The CDR3 spans 15 residues. Germline CDR1 is DFQATT and CDR2 is SNEGSKA (reference sequence). This chain's CDR3 is CSARDSTSVTDTQYF. CDR3 nucleotides: TGCAGTGCTAGAGATTCGACTAGCGTTACAGATACGCAGTATTTT.

This clonotype was recorded at least ten times. The V call is TRBV18, the J call TRBJ2-6, with 10 positions matching TRBD2. The J segment lost 12 bases and the V segment lost 2 bases, leaving 4 bases of the junction unmatched. This CDR3 comprises 14 residues. Germline CDR1 and CDR2: KGHSH and LQKENI. The CDR3 loop is CASSPTSGVRVLTF. DNA for the CDR3: TGTGCCAGCTCACCAACTAGCGGGGTACGCGTCCTGACTTTC.

This clonotype was seen repeatedly, ten times or more. The rearrangement links TRBV28 to TRBJ1-2, with D possibly TRBD1 on 6 matching bases. Germline CDR1 is MDHEN and CDR2 is SYDVKM. This CDR3 spans 14 amino acids. Trimming pared 9 bases from V and 2 bases from J, leaving 16 bases between. The chain's CDR3 is CASIHLGGNYGYTF. For the CDR3, the DNA is TGTGCCAGTATTCATCTAGGGGGAAACTATGGCTACACCTTC.

This clonotype showed up many times. The chain links TRBV4-3 to TRBJ2-7; 9 bases agree with TRBD1. This CDR3 is built from 16 residues. Germline values: CDR1 LGHNA, CDR2 YSLEER. The V segment lost 1 base and the J segment 3 bases; nucleotides outside the gene matches: 7. The CDR3 DNA reads TGCGCCAGCAGCCAAGCGTGGGGGACAGGGATCTACGAGCAGTACTTC. Translation gives CASSQAWGTGIYEQYF.

The chain recombines TRBV28 with TRBJ2-7; D is uncertain. CDR3 size: 11 residues. Germline V gene sequence: CDR1 MDHEN, CDR2 SYDVKM. The germline V and J ends were trimmed by 2 bases and 4 bases, with 3 bases remaining between them. CDR3 protein: CASSLGYEQYF. The CDR3 region has the DNA TGTGCCAGCAGTTTAGGTTACGAGCAGTACTTC.

This clonotype was seen at least ten times. The rearrangement uses TRBV4-3 and TRBJ1-2; the D is unclear. This CDR3 is 17 amino acids long. The V gene's germline CDR1 is LGHNA and CDR2 YSLEER. V was clipped by 0 bases and J by 2 bases, with 16 bases between them. CDR3 DNA: TGCGCCAGCAGCCAAGAAGTGGGGAATTTGGGGAACTATGGCTACACCTTC. Translating it yields CASSQEVGNLGNYGYTF.

This clonotype was counted only a few times. The chain combines TRBV7-9 with TRBJ2-2, with TRBD1 matching over 7 bases. V trimming: 6 bases; J trimming: 9 bases; junction bases outside the gene matches: 10. The CDR3 has 14 residues. The germline gives CDR1 SEHNR, CDR2 FQNEAQ (reference sequence). CDR3 loop: CASRPLGGRRELFF. CDR3 nucleotides: TGTGCCAGCAGGCCTTTAGGGGGCCGGCGGGAGCTGTTTTTT.

This clonotype was detected ten times or more. The chain employs TRBV29-1 and TRBJ2-6; D remains unclear. The V gene lost 3 bases and the J gene lost 0 bases, with 3 bases spanning the gap. The V gene's germline CDR1 is SQVTM and CDR2 ANQGSEA. The CDR3 is 13 residues long. The CDR3 reads CSVDPSGANVLTF. CDR3 sequence (DNA): TGCAGCGTTGACCCCTCTGGGGCCAACGTCCTGACTTTC.

The table lists this clonotype with a few counts. The chain links TRBV18 to TRBJ2-7; a weak D match, TRBD1 (6 bases). Germline lookup yields CDR1 KGHSH and CDR2 LQKENI. The CDR3 is made up of 15 amino acids. The V and J ends lost 3 bases and 0 bases respectively, with 12 bases between them. This CDR3 reads CASSPSGHISYEQYF. Written as DNA, the CDR3 is TGTGCCAGCTCACCCTCGGGACACATCTCCTACGAGCAGTACTTC.

This clonotype came up many times. The gene calls are TRBV19 and TRBJ2-5; maybe TRBD2 (6 bases). Between the trimmed V and J ends, which lost 0 bases and 5 bases, there was a span of 13 bases. The germline V gene encodes CDR1 LNHDA and CDR2 SQIVND (reference sequence). CDR3 length: 15 residues. CDR3 sequence (DNA): TGTGCCAGTAGTATAGATCTGGAGGGGACGGAGACCCAGTACTTC. Its translation is CASSIDLEGTETQYF.

Many counts were recorded for this clonotype. V usage is TRBV12-3 or TRBV12-4 and J usage is TRBJ2-4; TRBD2 aligns across 8 bases. V trimming: 6 bases; J trimming: 1 base; junction bases outside the gene matches: 14. This CDR3 comprises 18 residues. The CDR3 here is CASSAPGLGVGAKNIQYF. The CDR3 nucleotides read TGTGCCAGCAGCGCGCCGGGACTAGGGGTTGGGGCCAAAAACATTCAGTACTTC.

In this sample, this clonotype turned up a few times. The chain links TRBV10-2 to TRBJ2-7; 7 nucleotides align to TRBD1. Germline V gene lookup returns CDR1 WSHSY and CDR2 SAAADI. Trimming cost V 4 bases and J 4 bases; bases outside gene matches: 7. The CDR3 runs 14 residues. The CDR3 sequence: CASSGQGYRYEQYF. DNA of the CDR3: TGCGCCAGCAGTGGACAGGGTTATAGGTACGAGCAGTACTTC.

This clonotype was counted many times. The gene calls are TRBV20-1 and TRBJ2-3, with TRBD2 as a possible D gene (7 bases). Germline V gene data show CDR1 as DFQATT and CDR2 as SNEGSKA (reference sequence). This CDR3 contains 13 residues. V shed 6 bases and J shed 2 bases, with 12 bases lying between them. CDR3 bases: TGCAGTGCCGGGGGGCGGTTCACAGATACGCAGTATTTT. Residues: CSAGGRFTDTQYF.

This clonotype was seen ten or more times. V gene TRBV15 combines with J gene TRBJ1-1; D remains unclear. V was trimmed by 4 bases and J by 5 bases, leaving 11 bases between them. Germline V lookup: CDR1 LNHNV, CDR2 YYDKDF (reference sequence). The CDR3 has 13 residues. The chain's CDR3 is CATSTQPGTEAFF. CDR3 nucleotides: TGTGCCACCAGCACTCAGCCTGGGACTGAAGCTTTCTTT. Variable domain in full (rest from reference TRBV15 and TRBJ1-1): DAMVIQNPRYQVTQFGKPVTLSCSQTLNHNVMYWYQQKSSQAPKLLFHYYDKDFNNEADTPDNFQSRRPNTSFCFLDIRSPGLGDTAMYLCATSTQPGTEAFFGQGTRLTVV.

This clonotype was detected a few times. The chain employs TRBV5-4 and TRBJ1-1, with 8 positions matching TRBD1. Per germline, CDR1 SGHNT and CDR2 YYREEE (reference sequence). J lost 5 bases, V lost 1 base, and 7 bases had no gene match. The CDR3 loop spans 15 amino acids. CDR3 DNA sequence: TGTGCCAGCAGCTTGTTAACAGGGGGTAGGACTGAAGCTTTCTTT. Residues: CASSLLTGGRTEAFF.

The sample holds many counts of this clonotype. As DNA, the CDR3 is TGTGCCAGCAGCTCTCAAAACAGGGGAGAAGCTTTCTTT. Protein sequence: CASSSQNRGEAFF. The chain carries TRBV11-2 and TRBJ1-1, with 7 bases matching TRBD1. Germline-derived CDR1 and CDR2 are SGHAT and FQNNGV. The V and J ends lost 4 bases and 8 bases, in that order; junction bases with no gene match: 7. This CDR3 has 13 amino acids.

V gene TRBV5-1 combines with J gene TRBJ1-2; a weak D match, TRBD1 (6 bases). Per germline, CDR1 SGHRS and CDR2 YFSETQ. The CDR3 has 14 amino acids. Between the trimmed V and J ends, which lost 1 base and 4 bases, there was a span of 11 bases. CDR3 nucleotide sequence: TGCGCCAGCAGCTTGATAGGACAGTCCTATGGCTACACCTTC. It encodes CASSLIGQSYGYTF.

This clonotype showed up many times. The chain recombines TRBV7-2 with TRBJ1-6; TRBD1 matches 7 bases. CDR1 and CDR2 (germline): SGHTA, FQGNSA. CDR3 size: 13 residues. Germline trimming cut 5 bases from V and 14 bases from J; bases unmatched to any gene: 9. The CDR3 sequence: CASSPRGQIALHF. The DNA for the CDR3 is TGTGCCAGCAGCCCCCGGGGACAGATAGCCCTCCACTTT.

The chain joins TRBV7-6 to TRBJ2-1; no clear D. Germline CDR1 and CDR2: SGHVS and FNYEAQ. Deletions cut 3 bases from V and 8 bases from J, with 11 bases between. The CDR3 consists of 13 residues. In nucleotides, the CDR3 is TGTGCCAGCAGCTTCCGCCCTGTGTATGAGCAGTTCTTC. As protein: CASSFRPVYEQFF.

The chain couples TRBV13 to TRBJ2-3; 9 bases agree with TRBD2. Germline CDR1 is PRHDT and CDR2 is FYEKMQ (reference sequence). The V segment lost 5 bases and the J segment 5 bases; nucleotides outside the gene matches: 8. This CDR3 contains 15 residues. CDR3 in DNA: TGTGCCAGCAGCCCCCCTAGCGGGGCGCTAGATACGCAGTATTTT. Amino acid sequence: CASSPPSGALDTQYF. Based on the CDR3 plus reference TRBV13 and TRBJ2-3, the full variable domain is AAGVIQSPRHLIKEKRETATLKCYPIPRHDTVYWYQQGPGQDPQFLISFYEKMQSDKGSIPDRFSAQQFSDYHSELNMSSLELGDSALYFCASSPPSGALDTQYFGPGTRLTVL.

The chain combines TRBV27 with TRBJ1-2; D ambiguous. CDR3 length equals 13 residues. Germline-derived CDR1 and CDR2 are MNHEY and SMNVEV (reference sequence). Between the trimmed V and J ends, which lost 2 bases and 7 bases, there was a span of 11 bases. The CDR3 spells CASSLNWGSGYTF. The CDR3 region has the DNA TGTGCCAGCAGTTTAAACTGGGGTTCTGGCTACACCTTC.

This clonotype was observed at least ten times. V gene TRBV12-3 or TRBV12-4 combines with J gene TRBJ2-5; the D gene is possibly TRBD1 (5 bases). V dropped 5 bases and J dropped 4 bases, with 20 bases sitting between them. The CDR3 runs to 16 residues. For the CDR3, the DNA is TGTGCCAGCAGTCGAGGAGTAGGAAAAAGGGGAGAGACCCAGTACTTC. This gives the protein CASSRGVGKRGETQYF.

In this sample, this clonotype is medium-sized. This chain uses TRBV7-6 with TRBJ2-5; perhaps TRBD2 as D (6 bases). This CDR3 contains 14 residues. The V gene lost 5 bases and the J gene lost 1 base, with 11 bases spanning the gap. Germline CDR1 reads SGHVS; CDR2 reads FNYEAQ. The CDR3 DNA reads as TGTGCCAGCAGCCGAAAAGCGGGCCAAGAGACCCAGTACTTC. This sequence encodes CASSRKAGQETQYF.

This clonotype has ten or more counts. V usage is TRBV7-2 and J usage is TRBJ1-5; D remains unclear. Germline V CDR1 and CDR2: SGHTA, FQGNSA. The CDR3 is 13 amino acids. The V end was cut by 5 bases, the J end by 9 bases, with 14 bases between. The DNA for the CDR3 is TGTGCCAGCAGCCCCCAGGAAATGTCGCCCCAGCATTTT. This codes for CASSPQEMSPQHF.

The sample holds many counts of this clonotype. The gene calls are TRBV29-1 and TRBJ1-1; no clear D. The CDR3 extends over 11 amino acids. V lost 7 bases, J lost 4 bases, and 10 bases lay in between. Germline lookup yields CDR1 SQVTM and CDR2 ANQGSEA. The CDR3 coding sequence is TGCAGCGCAGGAGTTTCCACTGAAGCTTTCTTT. This gives the protein CSAGVSTEAFF.

This clonotype was recorded many times. The chain employs TRBV6-1 and TRBJ2-3, with D tentatively TRBD2 (6 bases). CDR1 is MNHNS and CDR2 is SASEGT in the germline V gene. V shed 5 bases and J shed 0 bases, with 18 bases lying between them. The CDR3 extends over 17 amino acids. The CDR3 nucleotides read TGTGCCAGCAGTTACCAGTCGACGGCGGGGAGCACAGATACGCAGTATTTT. Translation: CASSYQSTAGSTDTQYF.

This clonotype was observed a few times. The chain uses TRBV11-3 and TRBJ2-5; no clear D gene. CDR1 is SGHNT and CDR2 is YENEEA in the germline V gene. This CDR3 has 14 amino acids. V gave up 4 bases and J gave up 0 bases, with 9 bases separating them. The CDR3 region has the DNA TGTGCCAGCAGCTCTGGAAAGGACCAAGAGACCCAGTACTTC. Its translation: CASSSGKDQETQYF.

This clonotype was seen at least ten times. The V and J genes are TRBV27 and TRBJ1-5; D call uncertain. V dropped 1 base and J dropped 6 bases, with 7 bases sitting between them. The CDR3 loop spans 13 amino acids. Germline-derived CDR1 and CDR2 are MNHEY and SMNVEV (reference sequence). DNA for the CDR3: TGTGCCAGCAGTTTATGGGGTGGTCAGCCCCAGCATTTT. Translated: CASSLWGGQPQHF.